The TCR beta chain under discussion was sequenced for a study of technical replicates of blood from a handful of donors. The data were produced by immunoSEQ multiplex PCR, yet TCRdb's version contains in-frame clones alone and is incomplete. This sample has roughly 80,000 clones, with 90% to 95% found just once. This clone was detected only a few times. V shed 3 bases and J shed 4 bases, with 12 bases lying between them. CDR3 length: 14 amino acids. From germline, CDR1 is SGHDN and CDR2 FVKESK. The material sequenced was T cells isolated from PBMCs. The source of this sequence is a human donor in good health. J is TRBJ2-5 and V is TRBV14; possibly TRBD1 for D (5 bases). The CDR3 here is CASSHFLGRETQYF. CDR3 DNA sequence: TGTGCCAGCAGCCATTTCCTGGGGCGAGAGACCCAGTACTTC.